Listed below are T cell receptor beta chains from one sample, sequenced in a study of control samples from healthy donors and cancer patients. Profiling relied on immunoSEQ multiplex PCR, and the TCRdb table lists in-frame clones only, not all of them. The sample includes about 94,000 clones, about nine tenths of them seen just once. The sample taken for sequencing was blood. The receptors here all came from a woman aged 18 to 35 in good health. The CDR3 runs from the conserved cysteine through the conserved F or W. Fields, in order: D gene, clone size, J gene, V gene, CDR3 DNA, CDR3 protein. A D gene is named only where the DNA matches it firmly. Clone size, where shown, is once, few, many, or a class for clones that have expanded.

>TRBD1|NA|TRBJ2-5|TRBV7-3
TGTGCCAGCAGCCCGGGGACAGGGCTCGAGACCCAGTACTTC
CASSPGTGLETQYF
>TRBD1|NA|TRBJ2-5|TRBV10-1
TGCGCCAGCAGTCAGGGGGTCGGGCAAGAGACCCAGTACTTC
CASSQGVGQETQYF
>TRBD2|NA|TRBJ2-3|TRBV24-1
TGTGCCACCAGTGCGGCTAGCGGGGGCGCAGATACGCAGTATTTT
CATSAASGGADTQYF
>TRBD1|NA|TRBJ2-2|TRBV9
TGTGCCAGCAGTGCAACAGACAGGGTTAGCGGGGAGCTGTTTTTT
CASSATDRVSGELFF
>NA|NA|TRBJ1-1|TRBV13
TGTGCCAGCAGGCCCTCCGGGCAGGGAACTGAAGCTTTCTTT
CASRPSGQGTEAFF
>TRBD2|NA|TRBJ2-1|TRBV13
TGTGCCAGCAGCTTAGGAGCGGGGGGCAACTATGAGCAGTTCTTC
CASSLGAGGNYEQFF
>NA|NA|TRBJ1-6|TRBV7-3
TGTGCCAGCAGCTTAATCTCGAATTCACCCCTCCACTTT
CASSLISNSPLHF
>NA|NA|TRBJ2-3|TRBV11-3
TGTGCCAGCAGCACCCGCGGGGGCACCACAGATACGCAGTATTTT
CASSTRGGTTDTQYF
>NA|NA|TRBJ2-2|TRBV10-2
TGCGCCAGCAGTGACCATGCAGCCGGGGAGCTGTTTTTT
CASSDHAAGELFF
>NA|once|TRBJ1-2|TRBV20-1
TGCAGTGCTATCCCTGGCTACACCTTC
CSAIPGYTF
>TRBD1|once|TRBJ2-7|TRBV19
TGTGCCAGTAGTATCGGACAGGGGGTAGTCTACGAGCAGTACTTC
CASSIGQGVVYEQYF
>TRBD2|NA|TRBJ2-5|TRBV3-1/TRBV3-2
TGTGCCAGCAGCCAACTTAGGCCTAGCGGGGGAGAGACCCAGTACTTC
CASSQLRPSGGETQYF
>NA|NA|TRBJ2-5|TRBV5-1
TGCGCCAGCAGCGTGACTGCGCGAGAGACCCAGTACTTC
CASSVTARETQYF
>TRBD1|NA|TRBJ1-2|TRBV29-1
TGCAGCGTTGTCCCAATGGGCGGACAGGGCAACTATGGCTACACCTTC
CSVVPMGGQGNYGYTF
>NA|NA|TRBJ1-1|TRBV2
TGTGCCAGCAGGGAAGGAAGCCGTCCCACTGAAGCTTTCTTT
CASREGSRPTEAFF
>TRBD1|NA|TRBJ1-5|TRBV7-9
TGTGCCAGCAGCCGCACAGGGGCAGGGAATCAGCCCCAGCATTTT
CASSRTGAGNQPQHF
>TRBD1|NA|TRBJ1-1|TRBV7-9
TGTGCCAGCAGCTTAGGACAGGGGGCTGAAGCTTTCTTT
CASSLGQGAEAFF
>TRBD1|NA|TRBJ1-1|TRBV19
TGTGCCAGTAGTGAGGACAGGGTACAAGCTTTCTTT
CASSEDRVQAFF
>NA|NA|TRBJ1-4|TRBV28
TGTGCCGTGTCAGACCCCGAAAAACTGTTTTTT
CAVSDPEKLFF
>TRBD1|NA|TRBJ1-2|TRBV19
TGTGCCAGCTTGCCAGGGACAGGGAGGAACTATGGCTACACCTTC
CASLPGTGRNYGYTF
>TRBD1|NA|TRBJ1-6|TRBV5-6
TGTGCCAGCAGCTTGACAGGACAGGGTTTTGGATCACCCCTCCACTTT
CASSLTGQGFGSPLHF
>TRBD2|NA|TRBJ2-3|TRBV10-1
TGCGCCAGCAGTGAGTCCGGCACGGGGGGGGATACGCAGTATTTT
CASSESGTGGDTQYF
>NA|NA|TRBJ1-6|TRBV4-1
TGCGCCAGCAGCCAGCGGGACCTAAATTCACCCCTCCACTTT
CASSQRDLNSPLHF
>NA|NA|TRBJ2-1|TRBV29-1
TGCAGCGTTGGGGGGGAGCAGTTCTTC
CSVGGEQFF
>NA|NA|TRBJ1-2|TRBV7-6
TGTGCCAGCAGCTTAGCGCGTAGGGCAGGGCGCTATGGCTACACCTTC
CASSLARRAGRYGYTF
>NA|NA|TRBJ2-7|TRBV7-9
TGTGCCAGCAGCTTAGGGACAGTATCCTACGAGCAGTACTTC
CASSLGTVSYEQYF
>NA|NA|TRBJ1-1|TRBV6-5
TGTGCCAGCAGGGGGGGGCCGAACACTGAAGCTTTCTTT
CASRGGPNTEAFF
>NA|NA|TRBJ2-1|TRBV7-9
TGTGCCAGCAGCTCCTTCCTGGGACTGCCCATCTTGGAGCAGTTCTTC
CASSSFLGLPILEQFF
>NA|NA|TRBJ1-2|TRBV3-1/TRBV3-2
TGTGCCAGCAGCCCCCCGTTCCGGGGGACTGATGGCTACACCTTC
CASSPPFRGTDGYTF
>TRBD2|once|TRBJ2-7|TRBV7-6
TGTGCCAGCAGCTTGACCGACACAGCGGGGACCTACGAGCAGTACTTC
CASSLTDTAGTYEQYF
>NA|NA|TRBJ1-1|TRBV2
TGTGCCAGCATCCCGACAATAATGAACACTGAAGCTTTCTTT
CASIPTIMNTEAFF
>NA|NA|TRBJ1-4|TRBV18
TGTGCCAGCTCACCTCGGGGGGCTAATGAAAAACTGTTTTTT
CASSPRGANEKLFF
>NA|NA|TRBJ2-2|TRBV5-8
TGTGCCAGCAACTTCCTCCGGACCGGGGAGCTGTTTTTT
CASNFLRTGELFF
>NA|NA|TRBJ2-5|TRBV29-1
TGCAGCGTTTGGCAGGGACAAGAGACCCAGTACTTC
CSVWQGQETQYF
>TRBD1|NA|TRBJ1-5|TRBV19
TGTGCCAGTATCGTACAGGGGAGCAATCAGCCCCAGCATTTT
CASIVQGSNQPQHF